This TCR beta chain was identified during a study of T cells after yellow fever vaccination. Study-wide background: SMART-Seq v4 Ultra Low Input served to prepare low-cell-number fractions.

This clonotype has at least ten counts. Its target is not known. A 5'RACE template-switching step, the method used to make TCR cDNA, added a universal primer site and UMIs. Via MiXCR, TCRdb re-called the 5' RACE reads, giving one row per CDR3 protein. The table lists about 160,000 distinct CDR3 sequences, 6.5% to 8.5% of them singletons. Whole-study results and caveats: A small proportion of clonotypes was detected in both the CD4 and CD8 compartments. Reappearing after the booster were most of the clones from primary vaccination (about 96% CD4, 88% CD8).

Trimming removed 5 bases at V and 8 bases at J, with 10 bases between. This CDR3 is 13 amino acids long. Germline lookup yields CDR1 SGHAT and CDR2 FQDESV (reference sequence). The source was CD4+ T cells sorted from PBMCs, collected 4 to 6 days after the first yellow fever vaccination. The genes are TRBV11-1 and TRBJ1-6; D gene ambiguous. This clonotype originated in a man in his late teens or twenties who received the YFV17D yellow fever vaccine. The CDR3 loop reads CASSPRTDSPLHF. CDR3 in DNA: TGTGCCAGCAGCCCCCGGACGGATTCACCCCTCCACTTT.